Below are 29 T cell receptor beta chains sequenced from a single sample in a study of T-cell memory formation after mild COVID-19. TCRdb recomputed calls from the 5' RACE reads with MiXCR, one row per CDR3 protein. The profile shows fewer than 450,000 distinct CDR3 sequences, 20% to 25% of them singletons. Specimen: PBMCs or a T cell subset sorted from them (not recorded which). The receptors shown here come from an adult woman who had mild COVID-19 (a few samples of this study predate the infection). Cell type and time point are not known.

CDR3 nucleotide sequence: TGTGCCAGCAGCTCCCCTAGCGGCACTAGCACAGATACGCAGTATTTT. Translation: CASSSPSGTSTDTQYF. The chain has TRBV11-2 and TRBJ2-3; 7 positions match TRBD2. This CDR3 contains 16 residues. V lost 4 bases to trimming and J lost 0 bases; unmatched junction nucleotides: 7. Germline assignment: CDR1 SGHAT and CDR2 FQNNGV.

This clonotype was seen only a few times. V gene TRBV12-3 or TRBV12-4 combines with J gene TRBJ2-1, with D tentatively TRBD2 (6 bases). There are 17 residues in the CDR3. V lost 3 bases and J 6 bases, leaving 21 bases between the germline ends. In DNA, the CDR3 is TGTGCCAGCAGTTTCGGGAGAAGGCGGGGTGCACGCAATGAGCAGTTCTTC. Encoded protein: CASSFGRRRGARNEQFF.

This rearrangement joins TRBV7-8 to TRBJ2-2; D may match TRBD1 or TRBD2 (5 bases each). Germline V gene sequence: CDR1 SGHVS, CDR2 FQNEAQ. The V end was cut by 3 bases, the J end by 6 bases, with 17 bases between. This CDR3 has 16 amino acids. CDR3: CASSLVRGYSPGELFF. The DNA for the CDR3 is TGTGCCAGCAGCTTGGTGAGGGGTTATAGTCCCGGGGAGCTGTTTTTT.

The rearrangement uses TRBV7-9 and TRBJ1-4; D is perhaps TRBD1 (5 bases). Trimming took off 2 bases at V and 8 bases at J, with 15 bases between the two ends. There are 15 residues in the CDR3. The germline V gene has CDR1 SEHNR and CDR2 FQNEAQ (reference sequence). The CDR3 protein is CASSLRSVQGEKLFF. CDR3 DNA: TGTGCCAGCAGCTTAAGGAGCGTGCAGGGAGAAAAACTGTTTTTT.

A few counts support this clonotype. The CDR3: CASSLEGIGETQYF. The CDR3 DNA follows: TGTGCCAGCAGCTTGGAAGGGATCGGAGAGACCCAGTACTTC. This chain links TRBV5-6 with TRBJ2-5; no reliable D call. The CDR3 totals 14 residues. Trimming pared 0 bases from V and 4 bases from J, leaving 10 bases between. The V gene's germline CDR1 is SGHDT and CDR2 YYEEEE. Full variable domain (remainder filled in from reference TRBV5-6 and TRBJ2-5): DAGVTQSPTHLIKTRGQQVTLRCSPKSGHDTVSWYQQALGQGPQFIFQYYEEEERQRGNFPDRFSGHQFPNYSSELNVNALLLGDSALYLCASSLEGIGETQYFGPGTRLLVL.

The chain joins TRBV11-2 to TRBJ1-2; D remains unclear. Germline loops: CDR1 SGHAT, CDR2 FQNNGV. With 1 base removed from V and 0 bases from J, the gap between germline ends came to 15 bases. The CDR3 spans 17 residues. CDR3 DNA: TGTGCCAGCAGCTTAGGCCCCTATACACTCCCTAACTATGGCTACACCTTC. Its protein is CASSLGPYTLPNYGYTF. Variable domain in full (rest from reference TRBV11-2 and TRBJ1-2): EAGVAQSPRYKIIEKRQSVAFWCNPISGHATLYWYQQILGQGPKLLIQFQNNGVVDDSQLPKDRFSAERLKGVDSTLKIQPAKLEDSAVYLCASSLGPYTLPNYGYTFGSGTRLTVV.

This clonotype was counted a few times. The J gene is TRBJ2-7, the V gene TRBV6-5, with 9 nucleotides matching TRBD1. V shed 4 bases and J 6 bases; nucleotides not matched to a gene: 7. CDR1 MNHEY and CDR2 SVGAGI come from the germline V gene. This CDR3 has 14 amino acids. The DNA for the CDR3 is TGTGCCAGCAGTTTGGGGGACAGGGCACGCGAGCAGTACTTC. This gives the protein CASSLGDRAREQYF.

This clonotype showed up just a few times. V gene TRBV27 combines with J gene TRBJ2-2, with D perhaps TRBD1 or TRBD2 (5 bases each). Germline CDR1 is MNHEY and CDR2 is SMNVEV (reference sequence). This CDR3 has 14 amino acids. Trimming shortened V by 5 bases and J by 1 base, and 8 bases separated the two germline ends. CDR3 bases: TGTGCCAGCAGTCGGGACGGGAACACCGGGGAGCTGTTTTTT. It codes for CASSRDGNTGELFF.

The chain carries TRBV5-1 and TRBJ2-5, with a tentative D call TRBD1 (6 bases). The CDR3 covers 14 residues. Germline V lookup: CDR1 SGHRS, CDR2 YFSETQ. V lost 4 bases, J lost 2 bases, and 12 bases lay in between. Here the CDR3 DNA reads TGCGCCAGCAGCATTTGGACAGCTCAAGAGACCCAGTACTTC. Amino acids: CASSIWTAQETQYF.

This clonotype was seen only a few times. The genes are TRBV5-4 and TRBJ2-1, with 10 bases matching TRBD2. The CDR3 has 16 residues. Germline values: CDR1 SGHNT, CDR2 YYREEE (reference sequence). J was trimmed by 9 bases and V by 5 bases; bases with no gene match: 14. The CDR3 reads CASSPEREGLESEQFF. The CDR3 DNA sequence: TGTGCCAGCAGTCCCGAGCGGGAGGGCCTCGAGAGTGAGCAGTTCTTC.

This clonotype has a handful of counts. J is TRBJ1-1 and V is TRBV25-1; TRBD1 matches at 9 bases. The CDR3 is made up of 12 amino acids. Germline CDR1 MGHDK, CDR2 SYGVNS. V was clipped by 10 bases and J by 5 bases; unmatched bases: 5. CDR3 protein: CATTDRGTEAFF. CDR3 nucleotides: TGTGCCACTACAGACAGGGGGACTGAAGCTTTCTTT.

The gene calls are TRBV7-8 and TRBJ2-1; unclear D gene. The CDR3 consists of 17 residues. CDR1 and CDR2 (germline): SGHVS, FQNEAQ. The ends were cut back, 3 bases at V and 1 base at J, with 16 bases in the middle. DNA for the CDR3: TGTGCCAGCAGCTTGTTTGGCAGAGGATTGTCCTACAATGAGCAGTTCTTC. It translates to CASSLFGRGLSYNEQFF.

This clonotype was found a few times. The V gene is TRBV10-3, the J gene TRBJ1-6, with 7 bases aligning to TRBD1. V lost 0 bases, J lost 8 bases, and 7 bases stayed unmatched. This CDR3 is 16 amino acids long. CDR1 and CDR2 from the germline V gene are ENHRY and SYGVKD. This CDR3 is CAISESREGGHSPLHF. CDR3 coding DNA: TGTGCCATCAGTGAGTCGAGGGAAGGGGGCCATTCACCCCTCCACTTT.

This clonotype was recorded a few times. V and J are TRBV30 and TRBJ2-2; 7 bases agree with TRBD1. The trim removed 3 bases at V and 0 bases at J, leaving 4 bases unmatched. CDR3 length equals 15 residues. Germline V gives CDR1 GTSNPN, CDR2 SVGIG (reference sequence). The CDR3 reads CAWRSGGANTGELFF. The CDR3 DNA reads as TGTGCCTGGAGATCAGGGGGTGCGAACACCGGGGAGCTGTTTTTT.

The chain recombines TRBV7-8 with TRBJ2-7, with 12 positions matching TRBD1. Germline CDR1 SGHVS, CDR2 FQNEAQ. The CDR3 sequence is 18 residues long. Trimming at V came to 5 bases and at J to 4 bases, leaving 15 bases not matched to a gene. The CDR3 protein is CASSPPPGQGARGYEQYF. CDR3 coding DNA: TGTGCCAGCAGCCCACCACCGGGACAGGGGGCAAGGGGATACGAGCAGTACTTC.

The chain has TRBV19 and TRBJ1-3; 7 nucleotides match TRBD1. CDR1 and CDR2 (germline): LNHDA, SQIVND (reference sequence). The CDR3 loop spans 16 amino acids. The V gene end was trimmed by 5 bases and the J gene end by 0 bases; junction bases not matched to a gene: 7. This CDR3 reads CASSLPGTVSGNTIYF. CDR3 in DNA: TGTGCCAGTAGTCTCCCCGGGACAGTCTCTGGAAACACCATATATTTT.

This clonotype was picked up one time. The chain links TRBV4-3 to TRBJ2-5; D is uncertain. CDR1 and CDR2 (germline): LGHNA, YSLEER. This CDR3 region has 17 residues. V lost 0 bases, J lost 5 bases, and 19 bases lay in between. CDR3 bases: TGCGCCAGCAGCCAAGAATGGAAAGGACCTACAAGGGAGACCCAGTACTTC. It encodes CASSQEWKGPTRETQYF.

The gene calls are TRBV6-2 or TRBV6-3 and TRBJ2-7; a weak D match, TRBD2 (6 bases). V lost 2 bases to trimming and J lost 7 bases, with 15 bases between them. Looked up from germline, CDR1 is MNHEY and CDR2 is SVGEGT. The CDR3 sequence is 14 residues long. CDR3 DNA sequence: TGTGCCAGCAGTTACGTGGGACTGTTGGTAGAGCAGTACTTC. This gives the protein CASSYVGLLVEQYF.

The rearrangement links TRBV4-1 to TRBJ2-3, with 10 bases matching TRBD2. In germline, CDR1 is MGHRA, CDR2 YSYEKL. V lost 2 bases to trimming and J lost 3 bases; unmatched junction nucleotides: 8. The CDR3 runs 17 residues. The CDR3 nucleotides are TGCGCCAGCAGCCAATTTTGGCTAGCGGGGGAGACAGATACGCAGTATTTT. It specifies CASSQFWLAGETDTQYF.

This chain connects TRBV7-9 to TRBJ2-7; D is unresolved. CDR1 and CDR2 (germline): SEHNR, FQNEAQ (reference sequence). V lost 5 bases and J lost 1, with 9 bases in between. There are 13 residues in the CDR3. The CDR3, as DNA: TGTGCCAGCAGCGAGGCAGCATCCTACGAGCAGTACTTC. It is translated as CASSEAASYEQYF.

This clonotype has more than one count but fewer than ten. This chain uses TRBV6-6 with TRBJ2-1; maybe TRBD1 (5 bases). This CDR3 comprises 13 residues. Germline V lookup: CDR1 MNHNY, CDR2 SVGAGI (reference sequence). V gave up 6 bases and J gave up 3 bases, with 9 bases separating them. The CDR3 here is CASSPGRYNEQFF. The CDR3 coding sequence is TGTGCCAGCAGCCCAGGGCGCTACAATGAGCAGTTCTTC.

This clonotype turned up a few times. The chain carries TRBV4-1 and TRBJ2-3; 10 bases are shared with TRBD2. This CDR3 is built from 17 residues. With 1 base clipped from V and 6 bases from J, the junction kept 10 bases outside the gene matches. Looked up from germline, CDR1 is MGHRA and CDR2 is YSYEKL. The DNA of the CDR3 is TGCGCCAGCAGCCAAGGCCCACTAGCGGGGAAAGGGGATACGCAGTATTTT. Amino acids: CASSQGPLAGKGDTQYF.

The rearrangement uses TRBV5-1 and TRBJ1-6; TRBD1 aligns across 7 bases. With V trimmed by 4 bases and J by 7 bases, 5 bases remained unmatched. CDR1 is SGHRS and CDR2 is YFSETQ in the germline V gene. The CDR3 sequence is 14 residues long. For the CDR3, the DNA is TGCGCCAGCAGCGACAGGGCCTCAAATTCACCCCTCCACTTT. It is translated as CASSDRASNSPLHF.

This chain links TRBV24-1 with TRBJ1-1, with D possibly being TRBD1 (5 bases). The V gene lost 1 base and the J gene lost 4 bases, with 24 bases spanning the gap. CDR1 is KGHDR and CDR2 is SFDVKD in the germline V gene. The length of the CDR3 is 19 residues. In DNA, the CDR3 is TGTGCCACCAGTGATTTCGCCAGGGTAAGGGATATAATAGCCACTGAAGCTTTCTTT. Its protein is CATSDFARVRDIIATEAFF.

This clonotype turned up a few times. The V gene is TRBV12-3 or TRBV12-4, the J gene TRBJ2-3; possible D gene TRBD2, 5 bases. The CDR3 extends over 12 amino acids. The V end was cut by 2 bases, the J end by 9 bases, with 9 bases between. The CDR3 reads CASSLTERTQYF. For the CDR3, the DNA is TGTGCCAGCAGTTTAACGGAGCGGACGCAGTATTTT.

To note about this clonotype: At one boundary the junction diverges from the germline segment, which might be a read error. This chain uses TRBV5-6 with TRBJ1-6; D possibly corresponds to TRBD1 (6 bases). CDR1 is SGHDT, CDR2 YYEEEE, per germline. The CDR3 has 13 residues. Here the CDR3 reads CASSTDRGSTLHF. CDR3 DNA sequence: TGTGCCAGCAGCACGGACAGAGGTTCAACCCTCCACTTT.

This clonotype was found a few times. The chain uses TRBV7-9 and TRBJ2-5, with D hard to call. V lost 5 bases and J 0 bases, leaving 13 bases between the germline ends. There are 15 residues in the CDR3. The germline gives CDR1 SEHNR, CDR2 FQNEAQ (reference sequence). CDR3 residues: CASSHQYRYQETQYF. The CDR3 nucleotides read TGTGCCAGCAGCCATCAGTACCGTTACCAAGAGACCCAGTACTTC.

The chain combines TRBV7-2 with TRBJ2-2, with 9 bases aligning to TRBD1. Germline V gene lookup returns CDR1 SGHTA and CDR2 FQGNSA. The CDR3 covers 17 residues. With V trimmed by 3 bases and J by 4 bases, 9 bases remained unmatched. The CDR3 sequence: CASSFPRTGDSTGELFF. The CDR3 nucleotides read TGTGCCAGCAGCTTTCCTCGGACAGGGGATAGCACCGGGGAGCTGTTTTTT.

V gene TRBV15 combines with J gene TRBJ2-5; 7 bases are a match to TRBD1. The CDR3 is made up of 15 amino acids. Germline assignment: CDR1 LNHNV and CDR2 YYDKDF (reference sequence). The V segment lost 1 base and the J segment 5 bases; nucleotides outside the gene matches: 7. CDR3 nucleotide sequence: TGTGCCACCAGCAGAGCAGACAGGGAAGGGGAGACCCAGTACTTC. Its protein product is CATSRADREGETQYF.